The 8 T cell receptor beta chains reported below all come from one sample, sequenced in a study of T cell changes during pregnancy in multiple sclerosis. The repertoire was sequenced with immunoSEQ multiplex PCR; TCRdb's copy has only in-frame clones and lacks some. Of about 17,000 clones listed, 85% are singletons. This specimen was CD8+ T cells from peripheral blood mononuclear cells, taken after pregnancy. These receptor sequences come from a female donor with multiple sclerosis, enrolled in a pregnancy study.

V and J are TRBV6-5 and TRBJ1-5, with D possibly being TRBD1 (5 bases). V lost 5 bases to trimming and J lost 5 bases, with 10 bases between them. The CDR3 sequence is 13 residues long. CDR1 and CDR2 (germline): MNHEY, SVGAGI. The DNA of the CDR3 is TGTGCCAGCAGTACTGACAGATATCAGCCCCAGCATTTT. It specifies CASSTDRYQPQHF.

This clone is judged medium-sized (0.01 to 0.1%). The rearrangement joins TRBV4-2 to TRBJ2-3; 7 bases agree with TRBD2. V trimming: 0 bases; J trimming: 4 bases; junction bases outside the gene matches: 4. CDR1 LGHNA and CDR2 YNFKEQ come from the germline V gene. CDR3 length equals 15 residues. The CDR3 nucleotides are TGTGCCAGCAGCCAAGAGAAGGCGGGAGCAGATACGCAGTATTTT. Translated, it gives CASSQEKAGADTQYF.

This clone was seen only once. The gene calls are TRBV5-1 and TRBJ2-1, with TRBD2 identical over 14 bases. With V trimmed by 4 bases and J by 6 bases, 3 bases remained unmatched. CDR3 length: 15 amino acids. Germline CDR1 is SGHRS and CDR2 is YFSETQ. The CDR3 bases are TGCGCCAGCAGCGCCGGGACTAGCGGGGGCAATGAGCAGTTCTTC. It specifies CASSAGTSGGNEQFF.

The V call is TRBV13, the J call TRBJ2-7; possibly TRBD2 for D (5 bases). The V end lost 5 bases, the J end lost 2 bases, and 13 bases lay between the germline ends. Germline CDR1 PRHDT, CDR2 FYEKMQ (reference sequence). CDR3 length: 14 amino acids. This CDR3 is CASSQDGKTYEQYF. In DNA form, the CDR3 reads TGTGCCAGCAGCCAGGACGGGAAAACCTACGAGCAGTACTTC.

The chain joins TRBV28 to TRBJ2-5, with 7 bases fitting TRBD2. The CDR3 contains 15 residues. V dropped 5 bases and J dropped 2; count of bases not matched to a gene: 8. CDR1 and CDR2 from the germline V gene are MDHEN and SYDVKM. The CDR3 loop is CASSTLAETQETQYF. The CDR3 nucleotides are TGTGCCAGCAGTACTCTAGCGGAGACACAAGAGACCCAGTACTTC.

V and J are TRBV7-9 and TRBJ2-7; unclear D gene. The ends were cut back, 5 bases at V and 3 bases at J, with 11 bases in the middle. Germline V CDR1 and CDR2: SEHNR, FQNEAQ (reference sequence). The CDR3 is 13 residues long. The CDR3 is CASSASPVYEQYF. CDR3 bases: TGTGCCAGCAGCGCATCACCGGTCTACGAGCAGTACTTC.

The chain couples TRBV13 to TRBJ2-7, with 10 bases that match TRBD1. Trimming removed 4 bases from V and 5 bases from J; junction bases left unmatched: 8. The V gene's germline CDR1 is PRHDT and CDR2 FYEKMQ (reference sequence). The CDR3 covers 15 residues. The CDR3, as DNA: TGTGCCAGCAGCTCGGGGGACAGGGGTTACGACGAGCAGTACTTC. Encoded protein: CASSSGDRGYDEQYF.

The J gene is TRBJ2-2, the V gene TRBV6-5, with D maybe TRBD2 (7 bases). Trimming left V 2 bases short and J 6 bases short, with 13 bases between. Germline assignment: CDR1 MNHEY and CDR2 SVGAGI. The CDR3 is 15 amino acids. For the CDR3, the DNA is TGTGCCAGCAGTTACGCGGGGGCGGGGGCCGGGGAGCTGTTTTTT. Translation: CASSYAGAGAGELFF.